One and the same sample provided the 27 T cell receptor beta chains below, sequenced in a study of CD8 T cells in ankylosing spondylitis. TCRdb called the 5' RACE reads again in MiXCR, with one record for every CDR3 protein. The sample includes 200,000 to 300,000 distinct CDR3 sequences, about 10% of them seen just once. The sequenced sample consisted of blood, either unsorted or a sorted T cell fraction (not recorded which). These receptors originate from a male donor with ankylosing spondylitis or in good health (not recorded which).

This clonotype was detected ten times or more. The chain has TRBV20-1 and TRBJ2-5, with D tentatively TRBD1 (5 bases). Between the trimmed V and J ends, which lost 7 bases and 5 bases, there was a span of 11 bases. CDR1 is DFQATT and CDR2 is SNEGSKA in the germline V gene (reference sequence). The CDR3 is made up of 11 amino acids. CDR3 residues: CSGRQRETQYF. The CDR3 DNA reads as TGCAGTGGAAGACAGAGGGAGACCCAGTACTTC.

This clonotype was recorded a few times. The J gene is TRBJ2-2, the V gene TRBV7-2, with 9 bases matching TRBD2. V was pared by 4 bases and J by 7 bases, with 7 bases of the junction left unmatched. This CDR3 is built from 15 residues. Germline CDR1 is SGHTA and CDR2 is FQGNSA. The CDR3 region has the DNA TGTGCCAGCAGCTATCGGGGACTAGCAGGCGGGGAGCTGTTTTTT. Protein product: CASSYRGLAGGELFF.

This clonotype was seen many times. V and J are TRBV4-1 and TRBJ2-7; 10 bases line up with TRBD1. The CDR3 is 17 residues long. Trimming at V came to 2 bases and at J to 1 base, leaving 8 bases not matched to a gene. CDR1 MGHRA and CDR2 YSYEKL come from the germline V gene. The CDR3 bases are TGCGCCAGCAGCCAACTTCTCGGGACAGGGGATTCCTACGAGCAGTACTTC. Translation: CASSQLLGTGDSYEQYF.

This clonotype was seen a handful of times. The DNA of the CDR3 is TGTGCCAGCAGCTCCCCGGGACTAGCCTCCTACAATGAGCAGTTCTTC. Amino acids: CASSSPGLASYNEQFF. This chain links TRBV6-1 with TRBJ2-1, with 9 positions matching TRBD2. Germline V gene lookup returns CDR1 MNHNS and CDR2 SASEGT. The CDR3 extends over 16 amino acids. After removal of 6 bases from V and 0 bases from J, the junction contained 6 bases not matched to a gene.

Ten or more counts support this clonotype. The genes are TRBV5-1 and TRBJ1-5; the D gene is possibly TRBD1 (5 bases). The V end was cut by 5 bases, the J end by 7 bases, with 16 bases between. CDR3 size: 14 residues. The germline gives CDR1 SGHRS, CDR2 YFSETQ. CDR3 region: CASSGGDDGQPQHF. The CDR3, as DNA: TGCGCCAGCAGTGGGGGGGATGATGGACAGCCCCAGCATTTT.

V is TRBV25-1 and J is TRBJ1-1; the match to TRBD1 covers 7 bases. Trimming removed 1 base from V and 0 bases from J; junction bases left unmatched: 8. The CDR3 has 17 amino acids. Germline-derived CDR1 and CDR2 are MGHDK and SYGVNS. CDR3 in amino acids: CASSEFGTASMNTEAFF. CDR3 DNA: TGTGCCAGCAGTGAATTCGGGACAGCTTCCATGAACACTGAAGCTTTCTTT.

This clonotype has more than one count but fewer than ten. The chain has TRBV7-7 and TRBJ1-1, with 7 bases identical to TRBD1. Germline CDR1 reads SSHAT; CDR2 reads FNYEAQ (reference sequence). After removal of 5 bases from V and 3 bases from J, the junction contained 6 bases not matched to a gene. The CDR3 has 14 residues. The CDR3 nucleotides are TGTGCCAGCAGCAGGTACAGGGGCGACACTGAAGCTTTCTTT. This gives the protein CASSRYRGDTEAFF.

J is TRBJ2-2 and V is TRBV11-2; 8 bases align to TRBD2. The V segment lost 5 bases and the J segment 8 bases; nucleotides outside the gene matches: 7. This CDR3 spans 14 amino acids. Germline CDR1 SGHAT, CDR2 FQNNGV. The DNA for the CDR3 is TGTGCCAGCAGCCCTGGGACTAGTGGAGGGGAGCTGTTTTTT. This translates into CASSPGTSGGELFF.

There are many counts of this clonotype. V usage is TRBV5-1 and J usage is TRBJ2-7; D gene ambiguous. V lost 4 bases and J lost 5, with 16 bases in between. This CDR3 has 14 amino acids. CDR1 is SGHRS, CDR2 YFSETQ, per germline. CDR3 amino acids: CASSRSSSSHEQYF. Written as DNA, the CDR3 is TGCGCCAGCAGCCGTAGTAGTAGCAGCCACGAGCAGTACTTC.

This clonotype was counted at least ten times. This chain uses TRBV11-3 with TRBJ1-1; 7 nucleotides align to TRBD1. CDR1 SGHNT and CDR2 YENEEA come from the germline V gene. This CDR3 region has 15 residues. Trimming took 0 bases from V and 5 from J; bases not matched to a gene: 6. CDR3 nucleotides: TGTGCCAGCAGCTTAGACCCAGGGGGGTGGACTGAAGCTTTCTTT. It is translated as CASSLDPGGWTEAFF.

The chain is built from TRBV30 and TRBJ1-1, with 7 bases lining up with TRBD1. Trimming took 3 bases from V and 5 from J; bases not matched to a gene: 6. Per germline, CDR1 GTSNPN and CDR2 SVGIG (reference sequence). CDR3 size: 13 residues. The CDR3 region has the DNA TGTGCCTGGAGCACAGGGGCCGGGACTGAAGCTTTCTTT. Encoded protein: CAWSTGAGTEAFF.

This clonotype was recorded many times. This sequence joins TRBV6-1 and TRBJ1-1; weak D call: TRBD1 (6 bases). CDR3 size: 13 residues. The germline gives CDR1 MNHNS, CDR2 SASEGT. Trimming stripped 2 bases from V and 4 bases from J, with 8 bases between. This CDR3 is CASSEQGSTEAFF. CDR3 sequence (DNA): TGTGCCAGCAGTGAACAGGGGTCCACTGAAGCTTTCTTT.

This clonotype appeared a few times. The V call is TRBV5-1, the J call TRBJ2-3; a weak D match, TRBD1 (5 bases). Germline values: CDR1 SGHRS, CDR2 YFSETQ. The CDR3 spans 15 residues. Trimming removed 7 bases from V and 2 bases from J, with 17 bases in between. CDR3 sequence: CASGPWGDSTDTQYF. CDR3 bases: TGCGCCAGCGGCCCGTGGGGCGATTCCACAGATACGCAGTATTTT.

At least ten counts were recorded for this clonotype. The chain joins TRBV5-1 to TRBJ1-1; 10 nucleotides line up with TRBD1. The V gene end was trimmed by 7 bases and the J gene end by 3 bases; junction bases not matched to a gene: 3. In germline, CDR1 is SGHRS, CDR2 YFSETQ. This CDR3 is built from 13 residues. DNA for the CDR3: TGCGCCAGCCGAGGACAGGGGGACACTGAAGCTTTCTTT. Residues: CASRGQGDTEAFF.

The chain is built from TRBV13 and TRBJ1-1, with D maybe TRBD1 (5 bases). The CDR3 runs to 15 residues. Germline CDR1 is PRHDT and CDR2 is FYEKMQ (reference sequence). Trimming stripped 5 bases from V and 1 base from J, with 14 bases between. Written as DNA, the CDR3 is TGTGCCAGCAGCCTTACCGGGGCCAGGAACACTGAAGCTTTCTTT. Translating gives CASSLTGARNTEAFF.

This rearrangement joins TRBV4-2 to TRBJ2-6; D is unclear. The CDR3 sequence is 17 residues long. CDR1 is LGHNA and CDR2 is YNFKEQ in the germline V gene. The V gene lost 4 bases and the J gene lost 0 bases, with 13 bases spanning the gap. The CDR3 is CASSPLSRSSGANVLTF. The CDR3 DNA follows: TGTGCCAGCAGCCCCCTTTCTCGCAGCTCTGGGGCCAACGTCCTGACTTTC.

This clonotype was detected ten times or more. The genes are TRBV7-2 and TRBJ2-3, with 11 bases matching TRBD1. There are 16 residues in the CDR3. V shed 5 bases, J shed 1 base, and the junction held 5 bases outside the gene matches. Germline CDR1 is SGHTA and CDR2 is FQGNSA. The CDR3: CASSQKGQGGTDTQYF. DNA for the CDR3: TGTGCCAGCAGCCAAAAGGGACAGGGGGGCACAGATACGCAGTATTTT. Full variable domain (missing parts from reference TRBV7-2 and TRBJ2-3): GAGVSQSPSNKVTEKGKDVELRCDPISGHTALYWYRQSLGQGLEFLIYFQGNSAPDKSGLPSDRFSAERTGGSVSTLTIQRTQQEDSAVYLCASSQKGQGGTDTQYFGPGTRLTVL.

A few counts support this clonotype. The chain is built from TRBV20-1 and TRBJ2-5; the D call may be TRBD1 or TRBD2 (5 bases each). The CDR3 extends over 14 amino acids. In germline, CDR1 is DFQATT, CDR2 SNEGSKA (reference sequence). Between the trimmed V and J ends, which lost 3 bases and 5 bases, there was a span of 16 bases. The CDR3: CSASGWGSLETQYF. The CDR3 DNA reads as TGCAGTGCTAGCGGGTGGGGGAGTTTGGAGACCCAGTACTTC.

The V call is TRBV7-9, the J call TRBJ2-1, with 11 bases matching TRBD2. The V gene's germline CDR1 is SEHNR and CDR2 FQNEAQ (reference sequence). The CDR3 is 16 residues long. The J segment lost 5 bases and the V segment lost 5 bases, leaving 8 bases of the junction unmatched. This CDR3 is CASSTRLAGRDNEQFF. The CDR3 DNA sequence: TGTGCCAGCAGCACCAGACTAGCGGGACGGGACAATGAGCAGTTCTTC.

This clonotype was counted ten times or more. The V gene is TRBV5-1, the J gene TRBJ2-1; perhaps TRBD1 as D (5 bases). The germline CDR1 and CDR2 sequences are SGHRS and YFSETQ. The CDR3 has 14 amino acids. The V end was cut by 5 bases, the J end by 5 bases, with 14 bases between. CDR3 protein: CASRPGAGNNEQFF. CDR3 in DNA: TGCGCCAGCAGGCCTGGAGCAGGGAACAATGAGCAGTTCTTC.

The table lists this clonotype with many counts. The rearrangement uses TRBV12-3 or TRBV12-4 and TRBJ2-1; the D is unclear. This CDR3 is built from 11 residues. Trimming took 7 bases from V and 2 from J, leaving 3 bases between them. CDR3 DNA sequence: TGTGCCAGCACCACCTACAATGAGCAGTTCTTC. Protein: CASTTYNEQFF.

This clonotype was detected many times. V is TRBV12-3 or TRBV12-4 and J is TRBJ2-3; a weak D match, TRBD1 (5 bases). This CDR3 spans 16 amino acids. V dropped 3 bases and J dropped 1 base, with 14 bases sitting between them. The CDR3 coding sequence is TGTGCCAGCAGTTTTGGACCATCCAGGGGCACAGATACGCAGTATTTT. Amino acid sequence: CASSFGPSRGTDTQYF.

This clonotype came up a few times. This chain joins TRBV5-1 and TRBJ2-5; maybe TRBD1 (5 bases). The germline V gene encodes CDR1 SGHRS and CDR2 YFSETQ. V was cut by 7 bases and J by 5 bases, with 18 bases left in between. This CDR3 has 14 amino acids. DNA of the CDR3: TGCGCCAGCCGGCCAGGGCAGATATACGAGACCCAGTACTTC. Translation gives CASRPGQIYETQYF.

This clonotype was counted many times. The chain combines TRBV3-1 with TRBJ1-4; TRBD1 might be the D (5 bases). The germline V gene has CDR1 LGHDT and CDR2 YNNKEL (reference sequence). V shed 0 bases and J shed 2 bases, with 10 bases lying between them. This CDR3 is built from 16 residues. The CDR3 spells CASSQERGATNEKLFF. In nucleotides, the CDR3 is TGTGCCAGCAGCCAAGAGCGGGGCGCGACTAATGAAAAACTGTTTTTT.

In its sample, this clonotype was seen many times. CDR3 amino acids: CSARGKDRVKEKLFF. CDR3 nucleotide sequence: TGCAGTGCTAGAGGAAAGGACAGGGTCAAGGAAAAACTGTTTTTT. V usage is TRBV20-1 and J usage is TRBJ1-4; the match to TRBD1 covers 8 bases. Germline CDR1 is DFQATT and CDR2 is SNEGSKA (reference sequence). The CDR3 is 15 residues long. The V gene end was trimmed by 1 base and the J gene end by 8 bases; junction bases not matched to a gene: 9.

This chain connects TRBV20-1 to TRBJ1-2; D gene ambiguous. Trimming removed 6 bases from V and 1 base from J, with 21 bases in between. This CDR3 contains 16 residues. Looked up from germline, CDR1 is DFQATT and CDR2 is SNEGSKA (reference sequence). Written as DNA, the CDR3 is TGCAGTGCCGAAGGTGGACTCCCACCGTTTAACTATGGCTACACCTTC. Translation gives CSAEGGLPPFNYGYTF.

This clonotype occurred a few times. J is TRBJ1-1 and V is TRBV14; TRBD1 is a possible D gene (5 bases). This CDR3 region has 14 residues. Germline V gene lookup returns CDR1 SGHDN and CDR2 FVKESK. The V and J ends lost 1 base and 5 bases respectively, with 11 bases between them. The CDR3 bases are TGTGCCAGCAGCCAAGTAGGGGCGCTGACTGAAGCTTTCTTT. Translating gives CASSQVGALTEAFF.